A single sample is the source of the 20 T cell receptor beta chains below, sequenced in a study of T-cell reconstitution after alpha-beta-depleted transplantation in children. Preparation of the TCRbeta library was carried out with unique molecular identifiers. TCRdb re-called the PCR reads through MiXCR, storing one row per CDR3 protein. The sample has about 1,000,000 distinct CDR3 sequences, less than 30% seen once. The sequences come from PBMCs, mostly from graft donor cells, collected 360 days after TCRalphabeta/CD19-depleted stem cell transplant. Receptors were obtained from a boy under three years old who had a stem cell transplant for SCID, so the T cells may come from the graft donor.

This clonotype was picked up many times. J is TRBJ1-1 and V is TRBV7-2, with a tentative D call TRBD1 (5 bases). Trimming stripped 6 bases from V and 0 bases from J, with 11 bases between. The CDR3 runs 14 residues. Per the germline V gene, CDR1 is SGHTA and CDR2 is FQGNSA. CDR3 sequence reads: CASRLTGLNTEAFF. The CDR3 nucleotides are TGTGCCAGCAGGCTTACAGGACTGAACACTGAAGCTTTCTTT.

The chain has TRBV12-3 or TRBV12-4 and TRBJ1-1, with 10 bases lining up with TRBD1. This CDR3 region has 16 residues. With V trimmed by 5 bases and J by 10 bases, 16 bases remained unmatched. The CDR3 sequence is CASSRWDRGPSGGAFF. Written as DNA, the CDR3 is TGTGCCAGCAGTCGCTGGGACAGGGGCCCCTCCGGGGGAGCTTTCTTT.

The chain employs TRBV29-1 and TRBJ1-2; perhaps TRBD1 as D (5 bases). The V gene lost 1 base and the J gene lost 2 bases, with 8 bases spanning the gap. This CDR3 region has 13 residues. Per germline, CDR1 SQVTM and CDR2 ANQGSEA. CDR3 nucleotides: TGCAGCGTTGAAGGTCAGGGAAACTATGGCTACACCTTC. This codes for CSVEGQGNYGYTF. Based on the CDR3 plus reference TRBV29-1 and TRBJ1-2, the full variable domain is SAVISQKPSRDICQRGTSLTIQCQVDSQVTMMFWYRQQPGQSLTLIATANQGSEATYESGFVIDKFPISRPNLTFSTLTVSNMSPEDSSIYLCSVEGQGNYGYTFGSGTRLTVV.

The chain combines TRBV28 with TRBJ2-5; a possible D gene is TRBD2 (6 bases). CDR1 and CDR2 from the germline V gene are MDHEN and SYDVKM. V lost 4 bases to trimming and J lost 2 bases, with 17 bases between them. The CDR3 loop spans 16 amino acids. The CDR3 sequence: CASSSYGGEDQETQYF. The DNA of the CDR3 is TGTGCCAGCAGTTCGTATGGAGGGGAAGATCAAGAGACCCAGTACTTC.

This clonotype occurred many times. V is TRBV10-3 and J is TRBJ1-5, with TRBD1 as a possible D gene (6 bases). The CDR3 is 14 residues long. Trimming took 1 base from V and 5 from J, leaving 9 bases between them. CDR1 and CDR2 (germline): ENHRY, SYGVKD. The CDR3 loop is CAISELQGHQPQHF. DNA of the CDR3: TGTGCCATCAGTGAGTTACAGGGCCATCAGCCCCAGCATTTT.

CDR3 amino acids: CSARDIAGVYNEQFF. For the CDR3, the DNA is TGCAGTGCTAGAGATATCGCGGGGGTGTACAATGAGCAGTTCTTC. This chain uses TRBV20-1 with TRBJ2-1; 7 bases agree with TRBD2. Trimming took 0 bases from V and 4 from J; bases not matched to a gene: 6. The CDR3 contains 15 residues. CDR1 is DFQATT and CDR2 is SNEGSKA in the germline V gene (reference sequence).

The chain has TRBV29-1 and TRBJ2-1; possible D gene TRBD1, 6 bases. CDR1 is SQVTM and CDR2 is ANQGSEA in the germline V gene. The CDR3 loop spans 15 amino acids. V gave up 5 bases and J gave up 1 base, with 15 bases separating them. For the CDR3, the DNA is TGCAGCGTTCTGAACAGGGTGATTTCCTACAATGAGCAGTTCTTC. This codes for CSVLNRVISYNEQFF.

The gene calls are TRBV15 and TRBJ2-2; TRBD2 matches at 7 bases. CDR1 is LNHNV, CDR2 YYDKDF, per germline (reference sequence). J gave up 4 bases and V 0 bases, and 5 bases lay outside the gene matches. The CDR3 length is 16 residues. The CDR3 DNA reads TGTGCCACCAGCAGAGATCGCGGGGGTTTCACCGGGGAGCTGTTTTTT. Translation gives CATSRDRGGFTGELFF.

This clonotype was found many times. The chain carries TRBV29-1 and TRBJ1-1, with D possibly matching TRBD1 (6 bases). The CDR3 has 12 residues. Per the germline V gene, CDR1 is SQVTM and CDR2 is ANQGSEA. V lost 5 bases, J lost 1 base, and 8 bases lay in between. CDR3 region: CSVPGANTEAFF. The CDR3 bases are TGCAGCGTTCCGGGGGCGAACACTGAAGCTTTCTTT.

This clonotype was seen more than once but under ten times. The V gene is TRBV5-1, the J gene TRBJ2-1, with a weak D call TRBD2 (5 bases). Per the germline V gene, CDR1 is SGHRS and CDR2 is YFSETQ. The CDR3 runs to 16 residues. Trimming took 0 bases from V and 3 from J, leaving 13 bases between them. The CDR3 DNA reads as TGCGCCAGCAGCTTGGGAAGGAGGTCCTTCTACAATGAGCAGTTCTTC. Amino acid sequence: CASSLGRRSFYNEQFF.

This clonotype was picked up a small number of times. The V call is TRBV7-2, the J call TRBJ1-1, with a tentative D call TRBD1 (6 bases). In germline, CDR1 is SGHTA, CDR2 FQGNSA. There are 14 residues in the CDR3. Between the trimmed V and J ends, which lost 5 bases and 7 bases, there was a span of 17 bases. The CDR3: CASSLTRDTHEAFF. The CDR3 DNA follows: TGTGCCAGCAGCCTCACCCGGGACACGCATGAAGCTTTCTTT.

Only a few counts were recorded for this clonotype. DNA for the CDR3: TGTGCCAGCGTACAAAGACAGTTTCCCACTGAAGCTTTCTTT. It yields the protein CASVQRQFPTEAFF. The chain has TRBV12-3 or TRBV12-4 and TRBJ1-1; a possible D gene is TRBD1 (5 bases). The CDR3 contains 14 residues. With 8 bases removed from V and 4 bases from J, the gap between germline ends came to 17 bases.

This clonotype was seen a handful of times. The V gene is TRBV12-3 or TRBV12-4, the J gene TRBJ2-5; 11 bases line up with TRBD2. J lost 5 bases, V lost 4 bases, and 6 bases had no gene match. The CDR3 loop spans 15 amino acids. CDR3 sequence (DNA): TGTGCCAGCAGTTCCCAACTAGCGGGGGACGAGACCCAGTACTTC. Amino acids: CASSSQLAGDETQYF.

The rearrangement joins TRBV20-1 to TRBJ1-5; TRBD1 is a possible D gene (5 bases). Germline loops: CDR1 DFQATT, CDR2 SNEGSKA (reference sequence). This CDR3 region has 17 residues. V was shortened by 2 bases and J by 4 bases, with 21 bases between the two germline ends. The CDR3 protein is CSARNIRLGPKNQPQHF. In nucleotides, the CDR3 is TGCAGTGCTAGAAATATAAGGCTGGGACCGAAGAATCAGCCCCAGCATTTT.

Here the CDR3 reads CASSQDVGATNNEQFF. The CDR3 DNA reads as TGTGCCAGCAGCCAAGATGTGGGGGCCACTAACAATGAGCAGTTCTTC. The rearrangement joins TRBV3-1 to TRBJ2-1; perhaps TRBD1 as D (6 bases). The CDR3 contains 16 residues. Germline V gene sequence: CDR1 LGHDT, CDR2 YNNKEL (reference sequence). The germline V and J ends were trimmed by 0 bases and 5 bases, with 14 bases remaining between them.

The chain couples TRBV4-2 to TRBJ2-3; 7 bases line up with TRBD2. Germline V gene data show CDR1 as LGHNA and CDR2 as YNFKEQ. V shed 3 bases, J shed 5 bases, and the junction held 11 bases outside the gene matches. CDR3 length equals 16 residues. The CDR3 coding sequence is TGTGCCAGCAGCCAGGAAGCGGGGATGTATTTAGATACGCAGTATTTT. It yields the protein CASSQEAGMYLDTQYF.

This clonotype has a handful of counts. In DNA form, the CDR3 reads TGTGCCAGCAGCCAAGAGCCGGGCCAAGAGACCCAGTACTTC. This codes for CASSQEPGQETQYF. The J gene is TRBJ2-5, the V gene TRBV4-2; D gene ambiguous. This CDR3 spans 14 amino acids. CDR1 LGHNA and CDR2 YNFKEQ come from the germline V gene. V was trimmed by 0 bases and J by 1 base, leaving 6 bases between them.

The table lists this clonotype with a few counts. DNA of the CDR3: TGCAGTGCTAGAGACAGGAGAAGTAACACTGAAGCTTTCTTT. Its protein product is CSARDRRSNTEAFF. The V call is TRBV20-1, the J call TRBJ1-1; D is unresolved. Germline V gene data show CDR1 as DFQATT and CDR2 as SNEGSKA (reference sequence). V gave up 0 bases and J gave up 2 bases, with 10 bases separating them. This CDR3 is built from 14 residues.

This clonotype was seen a handful of times. The V and J genes are TRBV5-1 and TRBJ1-6, with D unresolved. The germline V gene encodes CDR1 SGHRS and CDR2 YFSETQ. The CDR3 is made up of 15 amino acids. V was clipped by 3 bases and J by 3 bases, with 10 bases between them. The CDR3 sequence is CASSSGRNYNSPLHF. The CDR3 DNA follows: TGCGCCAGCAGCTCTGGACGGAACTATAATTCACCCCTCCACTTT. The full variable domain, its missing parts supplied by reference TRBV5-1 and TRBJ1-6, is KAGVTQTPRYLIKTRGQQVTLSCSPISGHRSVSWYQQTPGQGLQFLFEYFSETQRNKGNFPGRFSGRQFSNSRSEMNVSTLELGDSALYLCASSSGRNYNSPLHFGNGTRLTVT.

The gene calls are TRBV7-7 and TRBJ2-5; D perhaps matches TRBD2 (6 bases). The V end was cut by 2 bases, the J end by 1 base, with 14 bases between. The CDR3 has 16 residues. The germline V gene encodes CDR1 SSHAT and CDR2 FNYEAQ (reference sequence). CDR3 coding DNA: TGTGCCAGCAGCTTAAATAGGGTGGGGGGCCAAGAGACCCAGTACTTC. Its protein is CASSLNRVGGQETQYF.